These T cell receptor beta chains were read from a single sample in a study of regulatory T cells in long-lasting Graves disease. Via MiXCR, TCRdb re-called the multiplex PCR reads, giving one row per CDR3 protein. Among about 400,000 distinct CDR3 sequences listed, roughly 15% were seen once. These data were likewise used in another study, on T cells in Graves' hyperthyroidism and ophthalmopathy.

The sample here was peripheral blood mononuclear cells (PBMCs), taken at new diagnosis, from a patient treated with antithyroid drugs. Source of these receptors: a woman aged 40 to 50 with Graves disease. Each CDR3 is given with its conserved first and last residue. A D gene is named only where the DNA matches it firmly. The size field is filled for only some rows; it gives once, few, many or a size class.

j_call v_call d_call clone_size cdr3_aa cdr3_nt
TRBJ1-1 TRBV13 - - CASSPLGPLGYHAEAFF TGTGCCAGCAGCCCACTTGGGCCTTTGGGTTACCACGCTGAAGCTTTCTTT
TRBJ2-1 TRBV19 - many CASRELEVDEQFF TGTGCCAGTAGGGAATTAGAAGTCGATGAGCAGTTCTTC
TRBJ2-1 TRBV29-1 TRBD2 many CSANRDTRTSGRKGPYNEQFF TGCAGCGCAAACCGGGACACCAGGACTAGCGGGAGGAAGGGCCCCTACAATGAGCAGTTCTTC
TRBJ2-7 TRBV28 TRBD1 many CASSGGFQGAPYEQYF TGTGCCAGCAGTGGCGGGTTTCAGGGGGCTCCCTACGAGCAGTACTTC
TRBJ2-7 TRBV18 - many CASLRAGTEQYF TGTGCCAGCCTCAGGGCGGGTACCGAGCAGTACTTC
TRBJ2-5 TRBV12-3/TRBV12-4 - many CASSFGKRETQYF TGTGCCAGCAGTTTTGGGAAAAGGGAGACCCAGTACTTC
TRBJ1-1 TRBV20-1 - many CSAELQDEAFF TGCAGTGCCGAATTACAGGATGAAGCTTTCTTT
TRBJ2-1 TRBV9 TRBD1 - CASSEGTGGINEQFF TGTGCCAGCAGCGAGGGGACAGGGGGGATCAATGAGCAGTTCTTC
TRBJ1-2 TRBV20-1 TRBD1 many CSAKTGGGGYTF TGCAGTGCCAAGACAGGGGGCGGGGGCTACACCTTC
TRBJ2-2 TRBV5-1 TRBD1 few CASSFRQGTIYTGELFF TGCGCCAGCAGCTTCCGACAGGGGACCATTTACACCGGGGAGCTGTTTTTT
TRBJ2-7 TRBV12-3/TRBV12-4 TRBD2 - CASSSFQVTSGRLGDEQYF TGTGCCAGCAGTTCCTTTCAGGTGACTAGCGGGAGGTTGGGCGACGAGCAGTACTTC
TRBJ2-5 TRBV2 TRBD1 many CASKTGGWQETQYF TGTGCCAGCAAAACAGGGGGCTGGCAAGAGACCCAGTACTTC
TRBJ2-5 TRBV11-3 - many CASSPPAAHQETQYF TGTGCCAGCAGCCCCCCCGCAGCTCACCAAGAGACCCAGTACTTC
TRBJ1-4 TRBV9 - few CASSKRPGTNEKLFF TGTGCCAGCAGCAAACGACCAGGGACTAATGAAAAACTGTTTTTT
TRBJ1-1 TRBV10-3 - - CASTGLNTEAFF TGTGCCAGTACAGGTCTGAACACTGAAGCTTTCTTT
TRBJ2-3 TRBV18 TRBD2 many CASSPSGRTDTQYF TGTGCCAGCAGCCCTAGCGGGAGAACAGATACGCAGTATTTT
TRBJ2-5 TRBV6-5 TRBD2 many CASSYSSTAARLPTSGKETQYF TGTGCCAGCAGTTACTCGAGCACAGCGGCCCGACTACCCACTAGCGGGAAGGAGACCCAGTACTTC
TRBJ2-7 TRBV28 TRBD1 - CTSSLDRGPLPYEQYF TGTACCAGCAGTTTGGACAGGGGGCCTCTGCCTTACGAGCAGTACTTC
TRBJ1-2 TRBV3-1 - many CASSQVAGHSYGYTF TGTGCCAGCAGCCAGGTGGCGGGACACAGTTATGGCTACACCTTC
TRBJ2-5 TRBV11-2 TRBD1 many CASSSIRTGVVWTQYF TGTGCCAGCAGCTCAATTCGGACAGGGGTGGTGTGGACCCAGTACTTC